The 8 T cell receptor beta chains below come from one sample, sequenced in a study of shared clonotypes between healthy human individuals. Generated by immunoSEQ multiplex PCR, the TCRdb table keeps only in-frame clones and is missing some. The sample has around 500,000 clones, almost 80% seen once. Material for sequencing was PBMCs. The receptors were sampled from a woman between 40 and 50 years old in good health. Some clones in this sample may be carry-over from other donors' samples.

This clone was seen more than once but under ten times. V and J are TRBV7-8 and TRBJ2-5, with 9 bases fitting TRBD2. Trimming cost V 4 bases and J 5 bases; bases outside gene matches: 11. The germline V gene encodes CDR1 SGHVS and CDR2 FQNEAQ. The CDR3 sequence is 16 residues long. CDR3 DNA sequence: TGTGCCAGCAGCTCCAGGCTAGCGGGAATTGCGGAGACCCAGTACTTC. Amino acids: CASSSRLAGIAETQYF.

The V gene is TRBV30, the J gene TRBJ2-7; TRBD2 is a possible D gene (5 bases). The CDR3 runs 13 residues. From germline, CDR1 is GTSNPN and CDR2 SVGIG (reference sequence). V was trimmed by 4 bases and J by 4 bases, leaving 14 bases between them. The CDR3 region has the DNA TGTGCCTGGAACACGGGATTCAGTTACGAGCAGTACTTC. Translation: CAWNTGFSYEQYF.

J is TRBJ2-4 and V is TRBV27; the match to TRBD1 covers 9 bases. Trimming at V came to 5 bases and at J to 16 bases, leaving 12 bases not matched to a gene. The V gene's germline CDR1 is MNHEY and CDR2 SMNVEV (reference sequence). This CDR3 spans 13 amino acids. The CDR3 sequence: CASSPREGDREYF. CDR3 nucleotide sequence: TGTGCCAGCAGTCCGCGAGAGGGGGACAGGGAATACTTC.

The gene calls are TRBV6-1 and TRBJ2-1; D might be TRBD2 (5 bases). Germline V gene sequence: CDR1 MNHNS, CDR2 SASEGT. This CDR3 comprises 15 residues. V was trimmed by 7 bases and J by 4 bases, leaving 17 bases between them. For the CDR3, the DNA is TGTGCCAGCACCGGAGGAGGCTTGGGATACAATGAGCAGTTCTTC. It codes for CASTGGGLGYNEQFF.

This chain links TRBV5-6 with TRBJ2-3; 9 bases map to TRBD1. Trimming cost V 3 bases and J 3 bases; bases outside gene matches: 11. The CDR3 length is 17 residues. Germline V CDR1 and CDR2: SGHDT, YYEEEE. Here the CDR3 DNA reads TGTGCCAGCAGCTCTTCCCCGGGACAGGGTGGTACAGATACGCAGTATTTT. It is translated as CASSSSPGQGGTDTQYF.

This clone has more than one count but fewer than ten. This rearrangement joins TRBV5-1 to TRBJ2-1, with D maybe TRBD1 (6 bases). V was pared by 2 bases and J by 0 bases, with 12 bases between. Germline V gene sequence: CDR1 SGHRS, CDR2 YFSETQ. The length of the CDR3 is 16 residues. This CDR3 reads CASSFNTGLSYNEQFF. The CDR3 nucleotides are TGCGCCAGCAGCTTCAACACAGGGCTCTCCTACAATGAGCAGTTCTTC.

The rearrangement links TRBV28 to TRBJ2-5; D not resolved. Trimming shortened V by 5 bases and J by 1 base, and 11 bases separated the two germline ends. The germline V gene encodes CDR1 MDHEN and CDR2 SYDVKM. The CDR3 consists of 14 residues. CDR3 sequence (DNA): TGTGCCAGCAGTGCCCTTCCCCTCCAAGAGACCCAGTACTTC. It yields the protein CASSALPLQETQYF.

This chain links TRBV20-1 with TRBJ2-7; D unclear. Germline CDR1 is DFQATT and CDR2 is SNEGSKA (reference sequence). This CDR3 spans 10 amino acids. V was clipped by 5 bases and J by 7 bases, with 9 bases between them. CDR3 loop: CSASLLEQYF. The CDR3 nucleotides read TGCAGTGCTTCCCTGTTGGAGCAGTACTTC.